This passage covers 14 T cell receptor beta chains from one sample sequenced in a study of blood T cells in healthy people across ages. Alongside a J-beta primer mix, a sample-barcoded 5' primer served in a second PCR lasting roughly 7 to 11 cycles. Each CDR3 protein gets one entry after TCRdb re-called the 5' RACE reads with MiXCR. The sample consists of under 1 million distinct CDR3 sequences, roughly 44% of them appearing once. The sequencing input was blood. These TCRs come from a man in his 60s in good health.

The chain is built from TRBV12-3 or TRBV12-4 and TRBJ1-4, with a tentative D call TRBD1 (6 bases). Between the trimmed V and J ends, which lost 5 bases and 10 bases, there was a span of 17 bases. The CDR3 is 14 amino acids. DNA for the CDR3: TGTGCCAGCAGTCTCGGAGGGACAAGGGGAAAACTGTTTTTT. This gives the protein CASSLGGTRGKLFF.

The V gene is TRBV6-2 or TRBV6-3, the J gene TRBJ2-6; D call uncertain. The germline CDR1 and CDR2 sequences are MNHEY and SVGEGT. This CDR3 is built from 13 residues. V lost 8 bases and J lost 0, with 5 bases in between. CDR3 sequence: CASGYSGANVLTF. The CDR3 DNA follows: TGTGCCAGCGGGTACTCTGGGGCCAACGTCCTGACTTTC.

The chain joins TRBV20-1 to TRBJ2-1, with 14 bases aligning to TRBD2. Germline V gene lookup returns CDR1 DFQATT and CDR2 SNEGSKA (reference sequence). Trimming at V came to 3 bases and at J to 8 bases, leaving 6 bases not matched to a gene. The CDR3 is 15 amino acids. The CDR3 loop reads CSASLTSGGAHEQFF. As DNA, the CDR3 is TGCAGTGCTAGCCTGACTAGCGGGGGGGCACATGAGCAGTTCTTC.

Note on this clonotype: A read error may be the cause here, since a much bigger clone is one base away. The J gene is TRBJ2-6, the V gene TRBV5-6; TRBD1 agrees at 7 bases. V trimming: 9 bases; J trimming: 0 bases; junction bases outside the gene matches: 12. The CDR3 spans 17 residues. Germline V gives CDR1 SGHDT, CDR2 YYEEEE. The CDR3 sequence is CANRPRQGSSGANVLTF. The CDR3 nucleotides are TGTGCCAACCGCCCCAGACAGGGAAGCTCTGGGGCCAACGTCCTGACTTTC.

The V call is TRBV7-9, the J call TRBJ2-1; 9 positions match TRBD2. The germline gives CDR1 SEHNR, CDR2 FQNEAQ (reference sequence). The J segment lost 7 bases and the V segment lost 3 bases, leaving 16 bases of the junction unmatched. The CDR3 covers 18 residues. The CDR3: CASSFQVGSGGTGNEQFF. CDR3 DNA sequence: TGTGCCAGCAGCTTCCAGGTCGGCAGCGGGGGGACCGGAAATGAGCAGTTCTTC.

This clonotype was found a few times. This chain links TRBV10-3 with TRBJ2-7, with D perhaps matching TRBD2 (6 bases). The CDR3 totals 15 residues. V was cut by 6 bases and J by 6 bases, with 21 bases left in between. Germline V lookup: CDR1 ENHRY, CDR2 SYGVKD. CDR3 loop: CAIRRTLGGVGEQYF. The CDR3 nucleotides read TGTGCCATCAGACGCACCCTGGGAGGAGTAGGCGAGCAGTACTTC.

The chain recombines TRBV29-1 with TRBJ2-1; TRBD2 might be the D (6 bases). Germline V gene sequence: CDR1 SQVTM, CDR2 ANQGSEA. Trimming shortened V by 6 bases and J by 3 bases, and 12 bases separated the two germline ends. The CDR3 length is 13 residues. The CDR3 sequence: CSVSGGDYNEQFF. The CDR3 DNA reads as TGCAGCGTGTCTGGCGGGGACTACAATGAGCAGTTCTTC.

The chain links TRBV6-6 to TRBJ1-4, with 10 bases identical to TRBD1. The J segment lost 2 bases and the V segment lost 6 bases, leaving 3 bases of the junction unmatched. This CDR3 is built from 15 residues. Germline V gene data show CDR1 as MNHNY and CDR2 as SVGAGI (reference sequence). The CDR3 loop is CASRGQGTTNEKLFF. The CDR3 DNA reads TGTGCCAGCAGGGGACAGGGGACGACTAATGAAAAACTGTTTTTT.

In this sample, this clonotype turned up once. The chain combines TRBV19 with TRBJ2-7; D may correspond to TRBD1 or TRBD2 (6 bases each). The germline V and J ends were trimmed by 6 bases and 2 bases, with 14 bases remaining between them. The germline V gene encodes CDR1 LNHDA and CDR2 SQIVND (reference sequence). CDR3 size: 14 residues. CDR3 protein: CASRRKGGPYEQYF. Here the CDR3 DNA reads TGTGCCAGTAGGCGGAAGGGGGGCCCCTACGAGCAGTACTTC.

This chain joins TRBV5-1 and TRBJ2-3, with 7 bases fitting TRBD1. The V and J ends lost 4 bases and 11 bases, in that order; junction bases with no gene match: 7. Germline V gene lookup returns CDR1 SGHRS and CDR2 YFSETQ. This CDR3 is built from 12 residues. The CDR3 spells CASSLYRGRQYF. DNA for the CDR3: TGCGCCAGCAGCCTCTACAGGGGACGGCAGTATTTT.

This clonotype has a count of ten or more. CDR3 sequence: CASSRDNEQYF. DNA for the CDR3: TGTGCCAGTAGCAGGGACAACGAGCAGTACTTC. The chain combines TRBV6-2 or TRBV6-3 with TRBJ2-7; a possible D gene is TRBD1 (6 bases). This CDR3 has 11 residues. V lost 9 bases to trimming and J lost 5 bases, with 11 bases between them. Germline CDR1 is MNHEY and CDR2 is SVGEGT.

The V gene is TRBV7-2, the J gene TRBJ2-1; 9 bases fit TRBD2. CDR1 is SGHTA and CDR2 is FQGNSA in the germline V gene. CDR3 length equals 16 residues. After removal of 2 bases from V and 4 bases from J, the junction contained 6 bases not matched to a gene. CDR3 residues: CASSLLGSGGYNEQFF. CDR3 bases: TGTGCCAGCAGCTTATTAGGTAGCGGGGGTTACAATGAGCAGTTCTTC.

This chain links TRBV4-3 with TRBJ2-4, with 7 bases identical to TRBD2. The CDR3 sequence is 15 residues long. The germline V gene has CDR1 LGHNA and CDR2 YSLEER. The junction had 8 bases not matched to a gene; V was cut back by 0 bases and J by 9 bases. The CDR3 loop reads CASSQDGRARSIQYF. CDR3 sequence (DNA): TGCGCCAGCAGCCAAGATGGGAGGGCCCGGAGCATTCAGTACTTC.

This clonotype was observed a handful of times. J is TRBJ1-5 and V is TRBV10-3, with a tentative D call TRBD1 (5 bases). V was clipped by 11 bases and J by 5 bases, with 25 bases between them. The CDR3 spans 16 residues. CDR1 and CDR2 from the germline V gene are ENHRY and SYGVKD. CDR3 in amino acids: CASSTGGDLKDQPQHF. The CDR3, as DNA: TGTGCCTCAAGTACGGGGGGGGACTTAAAGGATCAGCCCCAGCATTTT.